One and the same sample provided the 12 T cell receptor beta chains below, sequenced in a study of blood T cell repertoires in COVID-19. Generated by immunoSEQ multiplex PCR, the TCRdb table keeps only in-frame clones and is missing some. Of fewer than 150,000 clones listed, 60% to 85% are singletons. The specimen sequenced was peripheral blood. These receptors were collected from an elderly man with acute or convalescent COVID-19.

This chain connects TRBV6-5 to TRBJ2-1; TRBD2 agrees at 7 bases. Unmatched junction bases numbered 7, after V lost 5 bases and J lost 9 bases. Germline V gives CDR1 MNHEY, CDR2 SVGAGI. This CDR3 is built from 13 residues. The CDR3 DNA follows: TGTGCCAGCAGTAAGACGGGGGGTGTTGAGCAGTTCTTC. It specifies CASSKTGGVEQFF.

CDR3 DNA sequence: TGCGCCAGCAGCCAAGTTCTGGGACAGGGGGCGCGTGAGCAGTACTTC. It yields the protein CASSQVLGQGAREQYF. The chain combines TRBV4-3 with TRBJ2-7; 12 bases map to TRBD1. The CDR3 has 16 residues. The junction had 8 bases not matched to a gene; V was cut back by 1 base and J by 7 bases. Germline CDR1 is LGHNA and CDR2 is YSLEER.

CDR3 residues: CASSQTGSGTGELFF. The CDR3 nucleotides read TGTGCCAGCAGTCAGACAGGGTCGGGAACCGGGGAGCTGTTTTTT. This chain links TRBV6-5 with TRBJ2-2; TRBD1 aligns across 7 bases. CDR3 size: 15 residues. CDR1 is MNHEY and CDR2 is SVGAGI in the germline V gene. V lost 5 bases and J lost 5; bases outside the gene matches: 8.

The V call is TRBV5-1, the J call TRBJ2-1; 8 bases match TRBD1. After removal of 4 bases from V and 14 bases from J, the junction contained 5 bases not matched to a gene. Germline lookup yields CDR1 SGHRS and CDR2 YFSETQ. The CDR3 runs 11 residues. The CDR3 DNA follows: TGCGCCAGCAGCGGAGGGACAGGAGAGTTCTTC. Translation gives CASSGGTGEFF.

The rearrangement links TRBV6-5 to TRBJ1-6; D gene uncertain. Germline CDR1 is MNHEY and CDR2 is SVGAGI. This CDR3 spans 13 amino acids. V was pared by 2 bases and J by 14 bases, with 13 bases between. The CDR3 DNA follows: TGTGCCAGCAGTTACGGCACGTCGGAGTCCCTCCACTTT. Amino acids: CASSYGTSESLHF.

The gene calls are TRBV19 and TRBJ1-1; D is perhaps TRBD1 (6 bases). Germline CDR1 is LNHDA and CDR2 is SQIVND (reference sequence). Deletions cut 4 bases from V and 4 bases from J, with 16 bases between. This CDR3 contains 15 residues. This CDR3 is CASSTTGQSFTEAFF. CDR3 nucleotides: TGTGCCAGTAGTACAACCGGACAGTCCTTCACTGAAGCTTTCTTT.

This clone came up once. The chain couples TRBV5-1 to TRBJ1-1; possibly TRBD1 for D (6 bases). V lost 2 bases, J lost 4 bases, and 12 bases lay in between. There are 14 residues in the CDR3. From germline, CDR1 is SGHRS and CDR2 YFSETQ. Here the CDR3 DNA reads TGCGCCAGCAGCTTAGGACAGAGTGTCACTGAAGCTTTCTTT. Translating it yields CASSLGQSVTEAFF. Supplemented by reference TRBV5-1 and TRBJ1-1, the full variable domain reads KAGVTQTPRYLIKTRGQQVTLSCSPISGHRSVSWYQQTPGQGLQFLFEYFSETQRNKGNFPGRFSGRQFSNSRSEMNVSTLELGDSALYLCASSLGQSVTEAFFGQGTRLTVV.

The rearrangement joins TRBV21-1 to TRBJ2-1; TRBD2 was called by the table and not checked on the DNA. TRBV21-1 is recorded as a pseudogene. There are 19 residues in the CDR3. CDR3 residues: CASSSRRLAGATSYNEQFF. CDR3 in DNA: TGTGCCAGCAGCAGCCGGCGGCTAGCGGGGGCCACTTCATACAATGAGCAGTTCTTC.

The chain carries TRBV7-7 and TRBJ2-2, with 7 bases identical to TRBD1. The length of the CDR3 is 13 residues. J lost 7 bases, V lost 5 bases, and 4 bases had no gene match. The germline CDR1 and CDR2 sequences are SSHAT and FNYEAQ (reference sequence). CDR3 in amino acids: CASSLGQNGELFF. The CDR3, as DNA: TGTGCCAGCAGCCTGGGACAGAACGGGGAGCTGTTTTTT.

Of note for this clone: Additional DNA sequences in this sample encode the identical CDR3. The rearrangement uses TRBV9 and TRBJ2-7; D is unresolved. Trimming took 0 bases from V and 4 from J, leaving 8 bases between them. Germline loops: CDR1 SGDLS, CDR2 YYNGEE. The CDR3 totals 13 residues. The CDR3 is CASSVAPSYEQYF. The CDR3 DNA follows: TGTGCCAGCAGCGTAGCTCCGTCTTACGAGCAGTACTTC.

A few counts support this clone. The rearrangement joins TRBV4-2 to TRBJ1-2; TRBD1 matches at 7 bases. CDR3 length: 15 amino acids. Trimming removed 0 bases from V and 2 bases from J; junction bases left unmatched: 3. The germline gives CDR1 LGHNA, CDR2 YNFKEQ. CDR3 sequence reads: CASSQDGTANYGYTF. CDR3 in DNA: TGTGCCAGCAGCCAAGATGGGACAGCAAACTATGGCTACACCTTC.

This chain connects TRBV4-1 to TRBJ2-7; 12 bases agree with TRBD1. The CDR3 extends over 20 amino acids. Germline CDR1 and CDR2: MGHRA and YSYEKL. V was pared by 4 bases and J by 3 bases, with 19 bases of the junction left unmatched. CDR3 residues: CASSRKTTGTGGVGSYEQYF. DNA of the CDR3: TGCGCCAGCAGCCGAAAAACAACCGGGACAGGGGGCGTGGGGAGCTACGAGCAGTACTTC.